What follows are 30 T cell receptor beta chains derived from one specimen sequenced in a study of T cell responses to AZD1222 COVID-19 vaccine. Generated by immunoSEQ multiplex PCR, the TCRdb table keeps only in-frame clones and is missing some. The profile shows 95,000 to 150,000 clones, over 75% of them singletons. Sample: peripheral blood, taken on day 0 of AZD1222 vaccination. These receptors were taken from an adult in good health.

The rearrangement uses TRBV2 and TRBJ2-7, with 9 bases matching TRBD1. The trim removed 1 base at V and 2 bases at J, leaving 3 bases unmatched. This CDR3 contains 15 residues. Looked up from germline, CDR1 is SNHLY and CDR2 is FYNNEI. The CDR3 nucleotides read TGTGCCAGCAGTGAAGAACAGGGGGCCGCCTACGAGCAGTACTTC. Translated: CASSEEQGAAYEQYF.

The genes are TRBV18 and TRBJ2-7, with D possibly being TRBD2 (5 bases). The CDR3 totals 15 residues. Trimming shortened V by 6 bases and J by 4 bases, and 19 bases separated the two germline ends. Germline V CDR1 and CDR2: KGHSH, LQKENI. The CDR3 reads CASSQPGKKVYEQYF. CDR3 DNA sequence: TGTGCCAGCTCGCAGCCCGGGAAGAAGGTTTACGAGCAGTACTTC.

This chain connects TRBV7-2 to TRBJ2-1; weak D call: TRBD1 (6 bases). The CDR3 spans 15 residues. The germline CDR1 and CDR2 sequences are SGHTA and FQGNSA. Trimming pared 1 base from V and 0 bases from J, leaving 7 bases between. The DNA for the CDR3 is TGTGCCAGCAGCTTAGAGGGGGACTCCTACAATGAGCAGTTCTTC. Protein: CASSLEGDSYNEQFF.

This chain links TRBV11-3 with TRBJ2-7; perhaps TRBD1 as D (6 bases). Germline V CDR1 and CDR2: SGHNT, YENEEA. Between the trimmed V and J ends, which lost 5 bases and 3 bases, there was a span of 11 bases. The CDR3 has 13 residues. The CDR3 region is CASSPKTGYEQYF. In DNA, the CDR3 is TGTGCCAGCAGCCCCAAGACAGGCTACGAGCAGTACTTC.

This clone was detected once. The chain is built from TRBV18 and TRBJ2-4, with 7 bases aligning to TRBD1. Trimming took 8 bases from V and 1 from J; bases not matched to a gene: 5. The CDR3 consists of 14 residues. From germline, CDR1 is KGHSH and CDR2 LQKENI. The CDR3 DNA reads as TGTGCCAGCGACAGGGCTTGGGCCAAAAACATTCAGTACTTC. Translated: CASDRAWAKNIQYF.

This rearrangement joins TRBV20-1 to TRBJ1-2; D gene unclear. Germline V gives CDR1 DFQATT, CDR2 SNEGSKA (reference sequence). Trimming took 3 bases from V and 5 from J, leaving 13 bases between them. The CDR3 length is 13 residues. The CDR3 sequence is CSASPGSLYGYTF. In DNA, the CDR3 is TGCAGTGCTAGTCCTGGATCCCTATATGGCTACACCTTC.

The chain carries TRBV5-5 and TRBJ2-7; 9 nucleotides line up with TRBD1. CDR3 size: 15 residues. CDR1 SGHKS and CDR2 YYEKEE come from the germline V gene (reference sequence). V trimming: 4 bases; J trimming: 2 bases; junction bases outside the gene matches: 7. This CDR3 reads CASSQGTGSTYEQYF. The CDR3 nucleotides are TGTGCCAGCAGCCAAGGGACAGGGTCCACCTACGAGCAGTACTTC.

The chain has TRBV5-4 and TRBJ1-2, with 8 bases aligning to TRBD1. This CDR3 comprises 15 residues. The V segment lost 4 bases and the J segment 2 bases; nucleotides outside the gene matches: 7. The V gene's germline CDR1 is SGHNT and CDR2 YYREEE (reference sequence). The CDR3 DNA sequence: TGTGCCAGCAGCCCCCTCCAGGGGGCAAACTATGGCTACACCTTC. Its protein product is CASSPLQGANYGYTF.

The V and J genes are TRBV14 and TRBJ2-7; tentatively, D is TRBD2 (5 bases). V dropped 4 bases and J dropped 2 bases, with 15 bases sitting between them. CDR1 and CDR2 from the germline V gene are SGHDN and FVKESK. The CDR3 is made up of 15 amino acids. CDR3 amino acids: CASSPTTGNTYEQYF. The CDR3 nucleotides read TGTGCCAGCAGCCCAACGACGGGGAATACCTACGAGCAGTACTTC.

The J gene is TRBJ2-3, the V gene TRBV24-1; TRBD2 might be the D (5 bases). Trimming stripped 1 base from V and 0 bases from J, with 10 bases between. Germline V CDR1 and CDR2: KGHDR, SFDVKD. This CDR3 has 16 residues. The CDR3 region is CATSDFSGVSTDTQYF. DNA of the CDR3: TGTGCCACCAGTGATTTCTCCGGGGTAAGCACAGATACGCAGTATTTT.

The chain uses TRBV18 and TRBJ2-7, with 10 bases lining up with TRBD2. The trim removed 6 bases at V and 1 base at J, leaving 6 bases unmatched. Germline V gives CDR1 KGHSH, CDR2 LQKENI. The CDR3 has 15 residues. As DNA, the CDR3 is TGTGCCAGCTCCCAGATAGCGGGAGGATCCTACGAGCAGTACTTC. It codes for CASSQIAGGSYEQYF.

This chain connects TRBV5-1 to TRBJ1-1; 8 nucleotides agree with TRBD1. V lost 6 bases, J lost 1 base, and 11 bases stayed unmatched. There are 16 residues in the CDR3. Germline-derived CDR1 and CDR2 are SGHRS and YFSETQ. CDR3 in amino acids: CASKIDKDRENTEAFF. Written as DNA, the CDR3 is TGCGCCAGCAAAATCGACAAGGACAGGGAGAACACTGAAGCTTTCTTT.

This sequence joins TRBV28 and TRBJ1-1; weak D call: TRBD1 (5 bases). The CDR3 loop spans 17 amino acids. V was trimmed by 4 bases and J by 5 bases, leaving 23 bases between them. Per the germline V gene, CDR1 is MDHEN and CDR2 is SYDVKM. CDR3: CASSSIKTEGWGTEAFF. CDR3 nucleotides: TGTGCCAGCAGTTCGATTAAAACGGAAGGGTGGGGGACTGAAGCTTTCTTT.

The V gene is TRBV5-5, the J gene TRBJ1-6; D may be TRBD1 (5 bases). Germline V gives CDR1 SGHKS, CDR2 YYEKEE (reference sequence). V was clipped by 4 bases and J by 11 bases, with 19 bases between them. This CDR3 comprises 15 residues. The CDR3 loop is CASSPRTALGPPLHF. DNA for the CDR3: TGTGCCAGCAGCCCCCGGACGGCATTGGGGCCACCCCTCCACTTT. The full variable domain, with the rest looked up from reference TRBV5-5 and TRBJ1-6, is DAGVTQSPTHLIKTRGQQVTLRCSPISGHKSVSWYQQVLGQGPQFIFQYYEKEERGRGNFPDRFSARQFPNYSSELNVNALLLGDSALYLCASSPRTALGPPLHFGNGTRLTVT.

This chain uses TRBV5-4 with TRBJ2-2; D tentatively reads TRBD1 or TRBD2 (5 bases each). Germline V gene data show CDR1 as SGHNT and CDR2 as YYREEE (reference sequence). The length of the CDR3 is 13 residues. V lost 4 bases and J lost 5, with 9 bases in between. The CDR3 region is CASSPWGTGELFF. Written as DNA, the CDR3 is TGTGCCAGCAGCCCCTGGGGGACCGGGGAGCTGTTTTTT.

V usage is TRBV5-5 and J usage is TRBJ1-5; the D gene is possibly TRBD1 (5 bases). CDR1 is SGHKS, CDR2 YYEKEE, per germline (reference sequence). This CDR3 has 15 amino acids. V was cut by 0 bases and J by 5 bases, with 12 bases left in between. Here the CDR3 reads CASSLDGQGYQPQHF. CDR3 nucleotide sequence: TGTGCCAGCAGCTTGGATGGGCAGGGCTATCAGCCCCAGCATTTT.

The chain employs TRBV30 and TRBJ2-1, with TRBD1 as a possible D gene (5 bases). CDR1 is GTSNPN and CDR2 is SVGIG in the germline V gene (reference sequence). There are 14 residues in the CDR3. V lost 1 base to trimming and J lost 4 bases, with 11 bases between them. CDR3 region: CAWSAQTGYNEQFF. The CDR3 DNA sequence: TGTGCCTGGAGTGCGCAAACAGGTTACAATGAGCAGTTCTTC.

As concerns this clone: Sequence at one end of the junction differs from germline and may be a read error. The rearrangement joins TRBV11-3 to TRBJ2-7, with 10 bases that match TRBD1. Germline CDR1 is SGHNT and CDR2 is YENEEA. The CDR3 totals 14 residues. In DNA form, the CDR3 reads TGTGCCAGCAGCCCCCCCGGGACAGGGGCCCCTGGGAACTTC. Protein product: CASSPPGTGAPGNF.

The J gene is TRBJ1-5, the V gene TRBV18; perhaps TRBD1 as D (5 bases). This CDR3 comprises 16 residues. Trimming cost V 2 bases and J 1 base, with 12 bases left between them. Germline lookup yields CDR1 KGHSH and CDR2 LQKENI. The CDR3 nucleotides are TGTGCCAGCTCACCATGGGGAGGGGTAAGCAATCAGCCCCAGCATTTT. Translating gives CASSPWGGVSNQPQHF.

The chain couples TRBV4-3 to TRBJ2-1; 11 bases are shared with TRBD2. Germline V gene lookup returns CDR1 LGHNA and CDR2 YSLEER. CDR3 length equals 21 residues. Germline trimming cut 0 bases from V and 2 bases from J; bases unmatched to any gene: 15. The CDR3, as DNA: TGCGCCAGCAGCCAAGAGGGTAGCGGGAGGGCCTCCGACGCGACCTACAATGAGCAGTTCTTC. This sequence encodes CASSQEGSGRASDATYNEQFF.

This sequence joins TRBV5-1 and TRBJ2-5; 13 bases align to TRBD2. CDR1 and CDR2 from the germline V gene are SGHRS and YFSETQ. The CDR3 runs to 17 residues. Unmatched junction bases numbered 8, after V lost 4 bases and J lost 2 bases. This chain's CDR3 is CASSPGLAGARQETQYF. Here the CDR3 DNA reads TGCGCCAGCAGCCCCGGACTAGCGGGGGCCCGACAAGAGACCCAGTACTTC. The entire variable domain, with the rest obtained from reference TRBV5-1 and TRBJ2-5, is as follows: KAGVTQTPRYLIKTRGQQVTLSCSPISGHRSVSWYQQTPGQGLQFLFEYFSETQRNKGNFPGRFSGRQFSNSRSEMNVSTLELGDSALYLCASSPGLAGARQETQYFGPGTRLLVL.

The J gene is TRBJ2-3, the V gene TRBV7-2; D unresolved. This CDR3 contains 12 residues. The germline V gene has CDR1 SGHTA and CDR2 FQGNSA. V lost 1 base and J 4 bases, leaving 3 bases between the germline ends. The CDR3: CASSLEADTQYF. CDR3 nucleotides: TGTGCCAGCAGCTTAGAAGCAGATACGCAGTATTTT.

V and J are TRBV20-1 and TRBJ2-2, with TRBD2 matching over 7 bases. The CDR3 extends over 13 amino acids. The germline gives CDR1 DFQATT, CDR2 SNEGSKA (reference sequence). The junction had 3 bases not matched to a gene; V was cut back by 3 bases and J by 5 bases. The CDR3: CSASELATGELFF. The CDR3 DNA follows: TGCAGTGCTAGTGAACTAGCGACCGGGGAGCTGTTTTTT.

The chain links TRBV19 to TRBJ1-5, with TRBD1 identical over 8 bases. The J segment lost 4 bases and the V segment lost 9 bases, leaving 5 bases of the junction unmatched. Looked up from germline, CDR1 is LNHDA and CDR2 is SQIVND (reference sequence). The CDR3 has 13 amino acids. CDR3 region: CASDRGINQPQHF. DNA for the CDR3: TGTGCCAGCGACAGGGGAATTAATCAGCCCCAGCATTTT.

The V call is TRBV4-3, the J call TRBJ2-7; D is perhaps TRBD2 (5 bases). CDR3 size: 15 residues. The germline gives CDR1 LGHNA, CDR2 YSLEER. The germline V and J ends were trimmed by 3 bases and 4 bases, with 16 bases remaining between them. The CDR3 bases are TGCGCCAGCAGCCAGATCGCCGGGATTCTATACGAGCAGTACTTC. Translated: CASSQIAGILYEQYF.

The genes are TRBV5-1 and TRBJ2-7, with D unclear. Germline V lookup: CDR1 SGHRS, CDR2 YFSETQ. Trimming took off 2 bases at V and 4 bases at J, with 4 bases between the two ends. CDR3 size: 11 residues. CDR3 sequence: CASSFNYEQYF. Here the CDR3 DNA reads TGCGCCAGCAGCTTCAATTACGAGCAGTACTTC.

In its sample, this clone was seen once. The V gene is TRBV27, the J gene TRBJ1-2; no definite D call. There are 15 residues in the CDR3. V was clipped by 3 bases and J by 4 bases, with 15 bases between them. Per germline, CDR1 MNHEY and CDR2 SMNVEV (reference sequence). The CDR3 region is CASSFTPAGSYGYTF. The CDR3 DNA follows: TGTGCCAGCAGTTTTACCCCGGCAGGAAGCTATGGCTACACCTTC.

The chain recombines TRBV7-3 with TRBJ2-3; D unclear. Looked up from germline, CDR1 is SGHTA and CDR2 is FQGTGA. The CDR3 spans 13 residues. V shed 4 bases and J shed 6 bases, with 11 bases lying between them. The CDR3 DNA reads TGTGCCAGCAGCTCCATAGATGGGGATACGCAGTATTTT. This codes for CASSSIDGDTQYF.

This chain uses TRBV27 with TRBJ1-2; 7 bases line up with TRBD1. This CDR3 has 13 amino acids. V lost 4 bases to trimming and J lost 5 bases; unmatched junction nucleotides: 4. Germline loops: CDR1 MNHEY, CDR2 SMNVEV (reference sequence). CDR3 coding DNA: TGTGCCAGCAGTTCCACAGGGGCATATGGCTACACCTTC. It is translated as CASSSTGAYGYTF.

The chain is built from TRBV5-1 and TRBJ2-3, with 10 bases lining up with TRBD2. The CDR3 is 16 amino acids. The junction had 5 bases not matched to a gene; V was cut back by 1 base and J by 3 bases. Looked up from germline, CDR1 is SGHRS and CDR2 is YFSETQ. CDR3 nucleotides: TGCGCCAGCAGCTTGTCGGGACTAGCGTTAACAGATACGCAGTATTTT. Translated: CASSLSGLALTDTQYF.